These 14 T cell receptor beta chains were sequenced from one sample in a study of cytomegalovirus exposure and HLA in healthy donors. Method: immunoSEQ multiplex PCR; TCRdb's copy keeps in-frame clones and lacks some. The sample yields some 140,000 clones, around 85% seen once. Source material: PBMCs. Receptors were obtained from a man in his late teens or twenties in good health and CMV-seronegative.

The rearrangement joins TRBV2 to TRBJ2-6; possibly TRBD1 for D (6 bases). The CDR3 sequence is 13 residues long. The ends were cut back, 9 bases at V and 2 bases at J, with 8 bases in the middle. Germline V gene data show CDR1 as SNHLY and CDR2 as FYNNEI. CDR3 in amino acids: CASGTTGANVLTF. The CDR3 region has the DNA TGTGCCAGTGGGACAACTGGGGCCAACGTCCTGACTTTC.

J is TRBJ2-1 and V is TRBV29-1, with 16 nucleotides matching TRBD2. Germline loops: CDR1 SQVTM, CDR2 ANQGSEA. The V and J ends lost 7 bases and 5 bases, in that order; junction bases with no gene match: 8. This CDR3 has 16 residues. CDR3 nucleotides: TGCAGCGGCAAGGGACTAGCGGGGGGGACTAACAATGAGCAGTTCTTC. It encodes CSGKGLAGGTNNEQFF.

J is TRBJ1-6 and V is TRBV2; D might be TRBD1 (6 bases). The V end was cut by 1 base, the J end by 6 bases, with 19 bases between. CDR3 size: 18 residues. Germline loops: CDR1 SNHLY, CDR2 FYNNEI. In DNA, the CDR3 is TGTGCCAGCAGTGAAGAGGGAACTGACAGGCCGCGTAATTCACCCCTCCACTTT. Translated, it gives CASSEEGTDRPRNSPLHF. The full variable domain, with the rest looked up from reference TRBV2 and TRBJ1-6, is EPEVTQTPSHQVTQMGQEVILRCVPISNHLYFYWYRQILGQKVEFLVSFYNNEISEKSEIFDDQFSVERPDGSNFTLKIRSTKLEDSAMYFCASSEEGTDRPRNSPLHFGNGTRLTVT.

The CDR3 reads CASSLRAGGYSNQPQHF. In DNA, the CDR3 is TGTGCCAGCAGTTTAAGGGCAGGGGGGTATAGCAATCAGCCCCAGCATTTT. The chain has TRBV28 and TRBJ1-5; 7 bases are a match to TRBD1. Germline V lookup: CDR1 MDHEN, CDR2 SYDVKM. V lost 2 bases and J lost 0; bases outside the gene matches: 7. The CDR3 extends over 17 amino acids.

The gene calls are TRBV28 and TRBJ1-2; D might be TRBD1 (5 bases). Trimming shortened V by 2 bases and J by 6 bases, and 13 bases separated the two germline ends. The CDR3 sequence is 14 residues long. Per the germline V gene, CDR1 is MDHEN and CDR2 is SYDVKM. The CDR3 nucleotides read TGTGCCAGCAGTTTAGTTAGACAGTCCCATGGCTACACCTTC. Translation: CASSLVRQSHGYTF.

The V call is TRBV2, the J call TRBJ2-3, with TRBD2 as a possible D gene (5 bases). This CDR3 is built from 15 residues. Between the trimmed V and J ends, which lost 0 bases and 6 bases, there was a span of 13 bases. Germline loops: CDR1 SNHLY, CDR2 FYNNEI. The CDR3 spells CASSEARAPRDTQYF. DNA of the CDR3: TGTGCCAGCAGTGAAGCGCGGGCACCCAGGGATACGCAGTATTTT.

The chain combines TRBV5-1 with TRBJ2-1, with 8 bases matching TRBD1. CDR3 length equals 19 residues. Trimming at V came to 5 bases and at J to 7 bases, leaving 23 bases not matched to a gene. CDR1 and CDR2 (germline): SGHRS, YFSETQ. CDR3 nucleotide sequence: TGCGCCAGCAGGAACCCAGGGGGCGAACGCAATCCTTCTTGGAATGAGCAGTTCTTC. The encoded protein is CASRNPGGERNPSWNEQFF.

CDR3 nucleotide sequence: TGTGCCAGCAGTTTGACAGGGGGCCCCTATCAGCCCCAGCATTTT. This sequence encodes CASSLTGGPYQPQHF. The chain combines TRBV27 with TRBJ1-5; 10 bases line up with TRBD1. The length of the CDR3 is 15 residues. Losses at the gene ends were 3 bases for V and 5 bases for J; bases not matched to a gene: 4. CDR1 is MNHEY, CDR2 SMNVEV, per germline (reference sequence).

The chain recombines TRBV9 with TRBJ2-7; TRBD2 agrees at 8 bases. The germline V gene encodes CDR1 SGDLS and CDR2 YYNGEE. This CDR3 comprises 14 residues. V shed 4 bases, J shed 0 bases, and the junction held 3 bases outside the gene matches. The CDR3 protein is CASSTTSGSYEQYF. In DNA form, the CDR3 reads TGTGCCAGCAGCACCACTAGCGGCTCCTACGAGCAGTACTTC.

CDR3 nucleotides: TGTGCCAGCAGCTTGTTCGGGGGTTCCCACAATGAGCAGTTCTTC. It encodes CASSLFGGSHNEQFF. The chain is built from TRBV5-4 and TRBJ2-1; D is possibly TRBD2 (6 bases). V lost 1 base to trimming and J lost 5 bases, with 13 bases between them. Germline V gene data show CDR1 as SGHNT and CDR2 as YYREEE (reference sequence). The CDR3 is 15 amino acids.

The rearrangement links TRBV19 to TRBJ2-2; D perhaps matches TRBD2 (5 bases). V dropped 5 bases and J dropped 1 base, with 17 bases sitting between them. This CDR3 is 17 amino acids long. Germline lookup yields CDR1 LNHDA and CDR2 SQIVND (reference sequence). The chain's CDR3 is CASSRMAVGRNTGELFF. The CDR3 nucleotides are TGTGCCAGTAGTCGAATGGCCGTAGGGAGGAACACCGGGGAGCTGTTTTTT.

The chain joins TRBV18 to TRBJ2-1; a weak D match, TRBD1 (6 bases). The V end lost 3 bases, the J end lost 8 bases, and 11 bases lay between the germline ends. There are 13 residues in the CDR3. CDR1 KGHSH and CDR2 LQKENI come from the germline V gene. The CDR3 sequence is CASSPDSLDEQFF. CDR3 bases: TGTGCCAGCTCACCGGACAGCTTAGATGAGCAGTTCTTC.

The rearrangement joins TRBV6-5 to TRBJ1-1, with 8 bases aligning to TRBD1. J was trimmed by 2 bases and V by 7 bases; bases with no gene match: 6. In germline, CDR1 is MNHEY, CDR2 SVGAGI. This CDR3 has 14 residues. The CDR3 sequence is CASIGQGTNTEAFF. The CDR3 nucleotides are TGTGCCAGCATTGGACAGGGCACAAACACTGAAGCTTTCTTT.

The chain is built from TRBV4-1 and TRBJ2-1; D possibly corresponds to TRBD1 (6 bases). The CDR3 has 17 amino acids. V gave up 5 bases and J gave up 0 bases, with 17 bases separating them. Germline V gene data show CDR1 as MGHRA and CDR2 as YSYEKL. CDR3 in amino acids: CASSDRTFYSSYNEQFF. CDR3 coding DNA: TGCGCCAGCAGCGACAGGACGTTCTACTCCTCCTACAATGAGCAGTTCTTC.